The T cell receptor beta chain under discussion was sequenced for a study of blood T cell repertoires in COVID-19. Study-wide context: PBMCs, B-cell-depleted T cells, or T cells provided the cDNA or gDNA that made up the material.

Trimming stripped 2 bases from V and 9 bases from J, with 18 bases between. There are 14 residues in the CDR3. Germline CDR1 and CDR2: SGHDT and YYEEEE. The repertoire was sequenced with immunoSEQ multiplex PCR; TCRdb's copy has only in-frame clones and lacks some. Altogether approximately 200,000 clones are present, around 89% being singletons, with the ten largest covering 2% to 3%. The clonotype was recovered from a man aged 30 to 39 with COVID-19, enrolled during active disease. The sample taken for sequencing was peripheral blood. The V call is TRBV5-6, the J call TRBJ2-7; TRBD1 might be the D (6 bases). CDR3 sequence: CASSFYGQTPGQYF. DNA of the CDR3: TGTGCCAGCAGCTTCTATGGACAGACCCCCGGGCAGTACTTC.